This TCR beta chain came from a study of vaccination effects on CD4 cells after COVID-19. Antigen-specific CD4+ T cells were first expanded with viral peptide pools by the ViraFEST assay and only then sequenced. Once cultured for around 11 days, the cells underwent separation to obtain CD4+ T cells. Every participant took two doses of the BNT162b2 or mRNA-1273 vaccine. Half of the medium was exchanged for IL-2 medium on both days 3 and 7. The V gene's germline CDR1 is SGHTA and CDR2 FQGNSA. CDR3 length equals 15 residues. The V segment lost 1 base and the J segment 10 bases; nucleotides outside the gene matches: 4. Produced via immunoSEQ multiplex PCR; TCRdb's table is partial and in-frame only. This table has some 25,000 clones, roughly 80% appearing once. Regarding this clone: Its antigen is unidentified.

Specimen: CD4+ T cells from PBMCs cultured with HCoV-NL63 spike peptides, collected after COVID-19 vaccination. The TCR comes from a human donor who received a COVID-19 vaccine. The chain employs TRBV7-2 and TRBJ2-3; TRBD2 matches at 14 bases. The chain's CDR3 is CASSLGGTSGRAQYF. The CDR3 region has the DNA TGTGCCAGCAGCTTAGGGGGGACTAGCGGGAGAGCGCAGTATTTT.